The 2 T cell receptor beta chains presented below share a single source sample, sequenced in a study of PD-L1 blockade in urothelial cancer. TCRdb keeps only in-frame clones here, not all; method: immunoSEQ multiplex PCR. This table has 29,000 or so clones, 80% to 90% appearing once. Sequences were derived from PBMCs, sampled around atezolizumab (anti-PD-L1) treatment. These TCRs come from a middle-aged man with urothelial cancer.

The chain's CDR3 is CATSSRDRGSLPDTQYF. The CDR3 coding sequence is TGTGCCACCAGCAGTCGCGACAGGGGGTCGTTGCCAGATACGCAGTATTTT. J is TRBJ2-3 and V is TRBV15; 9 bases map to TRBD1. The CDR3 spans 17 residues. CDR1 is LNHNV, CDR2 YYDKDF, per germline (reference sequence). The J segment lost 4 bases and the V segment lost 3 bases, leaving 11 bases of the junction unmatched.

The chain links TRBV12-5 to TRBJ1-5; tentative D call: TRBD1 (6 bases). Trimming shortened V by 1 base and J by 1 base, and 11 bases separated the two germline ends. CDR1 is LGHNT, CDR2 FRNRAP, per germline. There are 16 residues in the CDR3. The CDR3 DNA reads TGTGCTAGTGGTTTGGGGATTGGACAGAGCAATCAGCCCCAGCATTTT. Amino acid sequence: CASGLGIGQSNQPQHF.